The 3 T cell receptor beta chains below come from one sample, sequenced in a study of T cell responses to AZD1222 COVID-19 vaccine. Repertoires were generated with immunoSEQ multiplex PCR, while TCRdb's copy carries only in-frame clones and drops some. The table has some 140,000 clones, approximately 90% seen once. Sample: peripheral blood, taken on day 0 of AZD1222 vaccination. The receptors come from an adult in good health.

The rearrangement joins TRBV9 to TRBJ2-3, with TRBD2 matching over 9 bases. Germline V gene sequence: CDR1 SGDLS, CDR2 YYNGEE. Trimming removed 0 bases from V and 1 base from J; junction bases left unmatched: 0. The CDR3 consists of 15 residues. The CDR3 spells CASSVGTSGTDTQYF. The DNA for the CDR3 is TGTGCCAGCAGCGTAGGGACTAGCGGCACAGATACGCAGTATTTT.

This clone appeared a single time. The rearrangement joins TRBV9 to TRBJ2-1, with D perhaps matching TRBD1 (6 bases). This CDR3 has 15 amino acids. Per the germline V gene, CDR1 is SGDLS and CDR2 is YYNGEE. The germline V and J ends were trimmed by 0 bases and 2 bases, with 9 bases remaining between them. CDR3 region: CASSVETGPYNEQFF. CDR3 bases: TGTGCCAGCAGCGTAGAAACAGGGCCCTACAATGAGCAGTTCTTC.

V gene TRBV6-5 combines with J gene TRBJ1-6; 7 positions match TRBD1. The CDR3 totals 15 residues. V dropped 6 bases and J dropped 2; count of bases not matched to a gene: 4. The germline V gene encodes CDR1 MNHEY and CDR2 SVGAGI. As DNA, the CDR3 is TGTGCCAGCAGGGACGACAGGGCCTATAATTCACCCCTCCACTTT. Translation gives CASRDDRAYNSPLHF.